This T cell receptor (beta chain) originates from a study of T cell responses to AZD1222 COVID-19 vaccine. Whole-study results and caveats: The donors showed a predominance of white British ancestry and of females, with possible underestimation of clonal diversity.

V lost 5 bases to trimming and J lost 3 bases, with 7 bases between them. Germline CDR1 is MDHEN and CDR2 is SYDVKM. The CDR3 runs 12 residues. Notes on this clone: Its antigen is still unknown.

Profiling relied on immunoSEQ multiplex PCR, and the TCRdb table lists in-frame clones only, not all of them. In the table there are 110,000 or so clones, about 91% of which are singletons. This receptor was obtained from an adult who received the AZD1222 COVID-19 vaccine. The rearrangement links TRBV28 to TRBJ1-2; D is unclear. The sequences come from peripheral blood, collected 28 days after the second AZD1222 dose. DNA for the CDR3: TGTGCCAGCAGTCCAAATCACTATGGCTACACCTTC. Its translation is CASSPNHYGYTF.